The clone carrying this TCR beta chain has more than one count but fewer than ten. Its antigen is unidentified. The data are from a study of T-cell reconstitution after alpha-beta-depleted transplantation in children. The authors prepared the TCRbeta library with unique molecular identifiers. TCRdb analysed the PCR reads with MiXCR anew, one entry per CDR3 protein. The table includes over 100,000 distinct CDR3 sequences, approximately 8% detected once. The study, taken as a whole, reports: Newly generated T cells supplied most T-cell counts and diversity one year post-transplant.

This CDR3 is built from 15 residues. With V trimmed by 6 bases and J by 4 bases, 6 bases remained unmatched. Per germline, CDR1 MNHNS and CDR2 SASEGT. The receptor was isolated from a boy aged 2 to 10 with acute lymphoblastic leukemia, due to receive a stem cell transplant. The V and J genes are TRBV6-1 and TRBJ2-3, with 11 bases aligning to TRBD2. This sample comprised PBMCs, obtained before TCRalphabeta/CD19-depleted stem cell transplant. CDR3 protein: CASSLTSGGSDTQYF. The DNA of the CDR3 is TGTGCCAGCAGCCTCACTAGCGGGGGATCAGATACGCAGTATTTT.